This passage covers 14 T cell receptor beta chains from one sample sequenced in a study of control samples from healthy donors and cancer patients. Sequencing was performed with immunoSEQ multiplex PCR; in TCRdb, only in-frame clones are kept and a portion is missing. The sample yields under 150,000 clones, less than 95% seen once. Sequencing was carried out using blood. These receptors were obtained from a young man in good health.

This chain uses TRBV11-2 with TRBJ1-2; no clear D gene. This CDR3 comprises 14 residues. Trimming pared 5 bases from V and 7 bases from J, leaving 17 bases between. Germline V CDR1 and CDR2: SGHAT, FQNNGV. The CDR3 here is CASSPLAPFRGYTF. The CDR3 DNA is TGTGCCAGCAGCCCTCTGGCCCCGTTTCGTGGCTACACCTTC.

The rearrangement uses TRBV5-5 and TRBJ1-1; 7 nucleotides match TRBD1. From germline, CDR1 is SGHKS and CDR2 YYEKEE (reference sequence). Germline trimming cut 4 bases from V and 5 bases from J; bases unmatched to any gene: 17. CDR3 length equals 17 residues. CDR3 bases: TGTGCCAGCAGCCTGGTAGTTCTCGCAGGGGGGATAACTGAAGCTTTCTTT. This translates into CASSLVVLAGGITEAFF.

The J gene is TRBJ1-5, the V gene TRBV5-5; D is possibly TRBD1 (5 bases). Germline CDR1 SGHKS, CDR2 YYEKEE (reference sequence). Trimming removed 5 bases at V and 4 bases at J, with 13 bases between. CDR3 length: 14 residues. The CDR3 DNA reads TGTGCCAGCAGACGGGACGGGAGGAATCAGCCCCAGCATTTT. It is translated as CASRRDGRNQPQHF.

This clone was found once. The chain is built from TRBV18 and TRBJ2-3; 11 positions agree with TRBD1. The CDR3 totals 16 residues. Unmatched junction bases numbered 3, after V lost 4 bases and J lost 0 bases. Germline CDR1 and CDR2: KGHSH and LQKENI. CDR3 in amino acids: CASSLGQGASTDTQYF. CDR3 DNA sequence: TGTGCCAGCTCACTCGGACAGGGGGCGAGCACAGATACGCAGTATTTT.

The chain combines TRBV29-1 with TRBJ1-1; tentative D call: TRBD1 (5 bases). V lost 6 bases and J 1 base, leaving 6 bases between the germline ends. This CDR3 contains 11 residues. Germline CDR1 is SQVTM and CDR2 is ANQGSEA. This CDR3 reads CSVGTNTEAFF. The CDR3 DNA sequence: TGCAGCGTCGGGACGAACACTGAAGCTTTCTTT.

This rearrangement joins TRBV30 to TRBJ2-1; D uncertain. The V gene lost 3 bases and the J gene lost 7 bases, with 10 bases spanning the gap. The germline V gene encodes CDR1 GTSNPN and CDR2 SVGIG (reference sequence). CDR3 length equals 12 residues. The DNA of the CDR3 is TGTGCCTGGAGCGGCGATCTTAATGAGCAGTTCTTC. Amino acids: CAWSGDLNEQFF.

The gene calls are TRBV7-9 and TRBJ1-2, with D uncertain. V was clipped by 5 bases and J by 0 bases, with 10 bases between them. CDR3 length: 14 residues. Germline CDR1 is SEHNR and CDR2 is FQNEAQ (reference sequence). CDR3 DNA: TGTGCCAGCAGCCCCGCGGTCTCTAACTATGGCTACACCTTC. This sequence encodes CASSPAVSNYGYTF.

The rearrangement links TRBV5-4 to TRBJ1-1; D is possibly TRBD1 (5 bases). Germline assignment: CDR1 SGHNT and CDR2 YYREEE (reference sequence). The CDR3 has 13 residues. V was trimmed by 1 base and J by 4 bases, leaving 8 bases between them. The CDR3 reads CASSLLGPTEAFF. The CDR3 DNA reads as TGTGCCAGCAGCTTGCTGGGACCCACTGAAGCTTTCTTT.

This CDR3 reads CASSYSGAGDPTDTQYF. CDR3 bases: TGTGCCAGCAGTTACTCGGGAGCGGGGGACCCCACAGATACGCAGTATTTT. The rearrangement joins TRBV6-2 or TRBV6-3 to TRBJ2-3, with TRBD2 identical over 8 bases. In germline, CDR1 is MNHEY, CDR2 SVGEGT. The CDR3 extends over 17 amino acids. Germline trimming cut 0 bases from V and 2 bases from J; bases unmatched to any gene: 7.

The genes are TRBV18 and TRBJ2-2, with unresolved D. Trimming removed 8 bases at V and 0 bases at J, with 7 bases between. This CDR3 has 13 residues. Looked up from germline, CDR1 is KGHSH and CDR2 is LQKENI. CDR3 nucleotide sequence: TGTGCCAGCATAAGGCCGAACACCGGGGAGCTGTTTTTT. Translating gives CASIRPNTGELFF.

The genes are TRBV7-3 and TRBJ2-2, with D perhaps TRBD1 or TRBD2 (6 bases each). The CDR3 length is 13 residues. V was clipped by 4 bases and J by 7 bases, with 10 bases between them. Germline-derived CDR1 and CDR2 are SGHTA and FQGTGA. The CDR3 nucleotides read TGTGCCAGCAGCTCCAGGGGAGGCGGGGAGCTGTTTTTT. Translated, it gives CASSSRGGGELFF.

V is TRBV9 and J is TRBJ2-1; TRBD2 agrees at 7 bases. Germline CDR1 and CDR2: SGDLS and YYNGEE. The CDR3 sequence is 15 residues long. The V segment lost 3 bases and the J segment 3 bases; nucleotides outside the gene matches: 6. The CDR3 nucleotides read TGTGCCAGCAGCGCCAGACTAGCCCTCTACAATGAGCAGTTCTTC. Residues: CASSARLALYNEQFF.

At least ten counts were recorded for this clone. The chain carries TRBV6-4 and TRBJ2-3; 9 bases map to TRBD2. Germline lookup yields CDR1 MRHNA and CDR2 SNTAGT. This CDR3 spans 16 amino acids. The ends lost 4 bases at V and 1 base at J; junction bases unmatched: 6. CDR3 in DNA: TGTGCCAGCAGTGCCGGGGCTAGCGGGGGCACAGATACGCAGTATTTT. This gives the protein CASSAGASGGTDTQYF.

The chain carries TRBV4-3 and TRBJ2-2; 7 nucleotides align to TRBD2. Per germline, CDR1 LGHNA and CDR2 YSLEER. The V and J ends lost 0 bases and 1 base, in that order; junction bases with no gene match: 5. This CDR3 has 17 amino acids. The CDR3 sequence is CASSQDWAGVNTGELFF. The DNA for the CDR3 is TGCGCCAGCAGCCAAGACTGGGCGGGGGTGAACACCGGGGAGCTGTTTTTT.